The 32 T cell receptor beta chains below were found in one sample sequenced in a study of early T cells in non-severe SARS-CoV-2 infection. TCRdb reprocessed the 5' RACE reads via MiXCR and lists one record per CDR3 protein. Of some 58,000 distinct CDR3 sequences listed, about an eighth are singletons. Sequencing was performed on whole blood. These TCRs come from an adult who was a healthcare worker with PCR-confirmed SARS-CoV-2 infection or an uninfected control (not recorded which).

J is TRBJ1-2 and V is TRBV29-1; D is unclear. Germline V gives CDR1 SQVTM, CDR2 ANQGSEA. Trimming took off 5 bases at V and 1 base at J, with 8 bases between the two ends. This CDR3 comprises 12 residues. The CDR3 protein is CSVTEINYGYTF. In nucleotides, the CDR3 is TGCAGCGTTACAGAGATTAACTATGGCTACACCTTC. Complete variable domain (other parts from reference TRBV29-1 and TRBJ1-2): SAVISQKPSRDICQRGTSLTIQCQVDSQVTMMFWYRQQPGQSLTLIATANQGSEATYESGFVIDKFPISRPNLTFSTLTVSNMSPEDSSIYLCSVTEINYGYTFGSGTRLTVV.

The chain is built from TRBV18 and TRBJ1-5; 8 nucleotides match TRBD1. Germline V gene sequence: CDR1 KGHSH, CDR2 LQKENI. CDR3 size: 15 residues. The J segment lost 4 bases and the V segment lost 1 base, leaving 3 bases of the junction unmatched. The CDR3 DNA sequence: TGTGCCAGCTCACCACAACAGGGGGAAAATCAGCCCCAGCATTTT. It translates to CASSPQQGENQPQHF.

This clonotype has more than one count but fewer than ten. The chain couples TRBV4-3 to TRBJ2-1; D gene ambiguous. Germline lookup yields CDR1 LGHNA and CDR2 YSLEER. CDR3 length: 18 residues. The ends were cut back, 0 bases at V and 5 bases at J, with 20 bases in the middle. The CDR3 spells CASSQDRVNVAGDNEQFF. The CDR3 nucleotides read TGCGCCAGCAGCCAAGATAGGGTCAACGTGGCTGGCGACAATGAGCAGTTCTTC.

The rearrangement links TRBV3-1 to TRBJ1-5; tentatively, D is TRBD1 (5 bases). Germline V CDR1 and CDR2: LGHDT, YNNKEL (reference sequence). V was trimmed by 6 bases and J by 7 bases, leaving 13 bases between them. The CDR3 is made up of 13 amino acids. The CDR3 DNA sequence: TGTGCCAGCAGTCAGGGCGCAGTCCAGCCCCAGCATTTT. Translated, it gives CASSQGAVQPQHF.

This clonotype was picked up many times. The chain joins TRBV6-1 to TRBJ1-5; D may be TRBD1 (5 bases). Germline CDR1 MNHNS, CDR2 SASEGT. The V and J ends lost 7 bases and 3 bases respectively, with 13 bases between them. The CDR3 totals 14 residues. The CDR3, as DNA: TGTGCCAGCACCCCTACAGGCCCCAATCAGCCCCAGCATTTT. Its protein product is CASTPTGPNQPQHF.

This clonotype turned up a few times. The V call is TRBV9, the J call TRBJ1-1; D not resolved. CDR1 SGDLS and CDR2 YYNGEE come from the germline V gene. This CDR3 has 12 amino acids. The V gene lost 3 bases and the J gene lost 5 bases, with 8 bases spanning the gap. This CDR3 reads CASSGLRTEAFF. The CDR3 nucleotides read TGTGCCAGCAGCGGGCTGAGGACTGAAGCTTTCTTT. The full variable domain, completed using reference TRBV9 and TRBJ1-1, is DSGVTQTPKHLITATGQRVTLRCSPRSGDLSVYWYQQSLDQGLQFLIQYYNGEERAKGNILERFSAQQFPDLHSELNLSSLELGDSALYFCASSGLRTEAFFGQGTRLTVV.

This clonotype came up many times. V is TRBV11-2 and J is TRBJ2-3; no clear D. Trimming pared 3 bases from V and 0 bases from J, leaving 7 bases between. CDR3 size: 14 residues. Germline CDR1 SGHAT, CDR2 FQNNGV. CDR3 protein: CASSFAGSTDTQYF. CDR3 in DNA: TGTGCCAGCAGCTTCGCCGGCAGCACAGATACGCAGTATTTT.

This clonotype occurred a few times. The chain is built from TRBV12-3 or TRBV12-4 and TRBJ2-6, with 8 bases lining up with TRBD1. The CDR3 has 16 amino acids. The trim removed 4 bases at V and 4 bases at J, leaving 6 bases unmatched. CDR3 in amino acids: CASSSWTGLGANVLTF. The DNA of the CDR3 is TGTGCCAGCAGTTCCTGGACAGGGCTCGGGGCCAACGTCCTGACTTTC.

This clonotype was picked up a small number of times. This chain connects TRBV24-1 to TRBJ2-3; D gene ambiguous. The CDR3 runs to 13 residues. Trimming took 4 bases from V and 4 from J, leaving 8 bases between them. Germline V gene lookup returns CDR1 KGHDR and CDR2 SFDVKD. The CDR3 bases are TGTGCCACCAGTGAAAGATTCTCAGATACGCAGTATTTT. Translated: CATSERFSDTQYF.

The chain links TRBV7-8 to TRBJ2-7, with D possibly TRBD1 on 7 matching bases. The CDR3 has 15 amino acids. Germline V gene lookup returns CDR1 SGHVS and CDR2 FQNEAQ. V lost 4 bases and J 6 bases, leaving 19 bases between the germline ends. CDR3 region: CASSSGKTGTPEQYF. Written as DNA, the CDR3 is TGTGCCAGCAGCTCCGGGAAGACAGGGACTCCCGAGCAGTACTTC.

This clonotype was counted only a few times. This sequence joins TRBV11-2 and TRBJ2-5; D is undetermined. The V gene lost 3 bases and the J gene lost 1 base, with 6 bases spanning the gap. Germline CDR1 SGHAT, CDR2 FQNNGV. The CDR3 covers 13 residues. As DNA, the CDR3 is TGTGCCAGCAGCTTGCTGTTCCAAGAGACCCAGTACTTC. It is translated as CASSLLFQETQYF.

CDR3 protein: CASSLRTSYEQYF. In DNA, the CDR3 is TGTGCCAGTAGTCTCCGGACTAGCTACGAGCAGTACTTC. The chain couples TRBV19 to TRBJ2-7; 7 nucleotides agree with TRBD2. The J segment lost 3 bases and the V segment lost 5 bases, leaving 4 bases of the junction unmatched. CDR1 is LNHDA and CDR2 is SQIVND in the germline V gene (reference sequence). This CDR3 is built from 13 residues.

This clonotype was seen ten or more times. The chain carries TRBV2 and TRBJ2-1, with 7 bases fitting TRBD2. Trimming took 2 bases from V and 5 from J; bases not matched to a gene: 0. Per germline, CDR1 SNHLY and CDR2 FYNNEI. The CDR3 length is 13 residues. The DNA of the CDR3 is TGTGCCAGCAGTGAACTAGCGGACAATGAGCAGTTCTTC. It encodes CASSELADNEQFF.

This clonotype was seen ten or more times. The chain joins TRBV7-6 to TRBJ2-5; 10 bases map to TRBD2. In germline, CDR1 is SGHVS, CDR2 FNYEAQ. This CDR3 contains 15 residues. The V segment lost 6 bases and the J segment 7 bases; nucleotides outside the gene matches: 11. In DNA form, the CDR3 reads TGTGCCAGCAGGCCCGCTAGCGGGGGATCCGCGACCCAGTACTTC. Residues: CASRPASGGSATQYF.

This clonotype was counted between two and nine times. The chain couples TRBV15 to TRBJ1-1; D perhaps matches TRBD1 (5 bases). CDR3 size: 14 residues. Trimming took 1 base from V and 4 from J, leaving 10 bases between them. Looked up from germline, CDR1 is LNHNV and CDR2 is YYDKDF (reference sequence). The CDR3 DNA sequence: TGTGCCACCAGCAGAGGAGCAGGGACCACTGAAGCTTTCTTT. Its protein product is CATSRGAGTTEAFF.

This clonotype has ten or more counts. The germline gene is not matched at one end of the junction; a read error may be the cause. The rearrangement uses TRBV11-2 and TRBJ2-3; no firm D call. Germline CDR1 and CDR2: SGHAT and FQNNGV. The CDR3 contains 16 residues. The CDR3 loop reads CASSSPPNPRPDTQYF. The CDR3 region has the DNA TGTGCCAGCAGCTCCCCTCCGAATCCCCGCCCAGATACCCAGTATTTT.

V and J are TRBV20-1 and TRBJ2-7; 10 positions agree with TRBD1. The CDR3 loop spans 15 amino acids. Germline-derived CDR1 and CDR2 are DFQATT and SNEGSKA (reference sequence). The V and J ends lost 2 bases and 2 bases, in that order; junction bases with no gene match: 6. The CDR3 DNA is TGCAGTGCTAGATTCCGGGACAGGGGCACCTACGAGCAGTACTTC. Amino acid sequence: CSARFRDRGTYEQYF.

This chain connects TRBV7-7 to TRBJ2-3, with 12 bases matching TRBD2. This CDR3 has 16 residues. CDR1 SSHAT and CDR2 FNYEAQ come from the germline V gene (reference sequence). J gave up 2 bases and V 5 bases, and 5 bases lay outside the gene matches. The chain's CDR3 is CASSETSGGITDTQYF. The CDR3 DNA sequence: TGTGCCAGCAGCGAAACTAGCGGGGGGATCACAGATACGCAGTATTTT.

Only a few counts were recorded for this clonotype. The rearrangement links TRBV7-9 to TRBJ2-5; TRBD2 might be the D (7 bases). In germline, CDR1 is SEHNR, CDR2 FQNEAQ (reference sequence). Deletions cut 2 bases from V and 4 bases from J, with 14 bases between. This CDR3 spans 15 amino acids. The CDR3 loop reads CASSLSAGAGETQYF. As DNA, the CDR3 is TGTGCCAGCAGCTTATCGGCGGGGGCTGGAGAGACCCAGTACTTC.

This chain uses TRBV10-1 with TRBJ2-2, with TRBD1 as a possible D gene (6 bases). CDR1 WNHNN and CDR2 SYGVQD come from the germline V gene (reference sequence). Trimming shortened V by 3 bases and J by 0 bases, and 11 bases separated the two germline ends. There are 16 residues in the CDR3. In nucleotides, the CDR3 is TGCGCCAGCAGTGACCCAGGGACATCGAACACCGGGGAGCTGTTTTTT. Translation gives CASSDPGTSNTGELFF.

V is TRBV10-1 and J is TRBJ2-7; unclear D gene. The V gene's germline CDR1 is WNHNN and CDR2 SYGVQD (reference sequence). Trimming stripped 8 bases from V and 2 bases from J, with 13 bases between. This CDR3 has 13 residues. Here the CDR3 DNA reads TGCGCCAGCGACGGACGCAAGCCCTACGAGCAGTACTTC. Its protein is CASDGRKPYEQYF.

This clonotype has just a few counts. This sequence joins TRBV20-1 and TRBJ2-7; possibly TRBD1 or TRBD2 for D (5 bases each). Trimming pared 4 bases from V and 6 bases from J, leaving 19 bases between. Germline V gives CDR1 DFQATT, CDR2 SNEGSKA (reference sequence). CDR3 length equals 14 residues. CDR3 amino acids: CSANRDRLTFEQYF. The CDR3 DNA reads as TGCAGTGCTAACCGGGACCGACTTACCTTCGAGCAGTACTTC.

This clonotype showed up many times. The CDR3 reads CASSQVRLYNEQFF. Written as DNA, the CDR3 is TGTGCCAGCAGCCAAGTACGTCTTTACAATGAGCAGTTCTTC. The V gene is TRBV3-1, the J gene TRBJ2-1; no firm D call. Germline CDR1 is LGHDT and CDR2 is YNNKEL (reference sequence). The CDR3 consists of 14 residues. Trimming removed 1 base at V and 4 bases at J, with 8 bases between.

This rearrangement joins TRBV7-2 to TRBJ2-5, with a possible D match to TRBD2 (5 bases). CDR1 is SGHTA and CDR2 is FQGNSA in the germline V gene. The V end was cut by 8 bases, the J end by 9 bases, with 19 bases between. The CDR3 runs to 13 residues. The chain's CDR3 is CASEERPSRAQYF. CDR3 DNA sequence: TGTGCCAGCGAGGAGCGACCGTCGCGGGCCCAGTACTTC.

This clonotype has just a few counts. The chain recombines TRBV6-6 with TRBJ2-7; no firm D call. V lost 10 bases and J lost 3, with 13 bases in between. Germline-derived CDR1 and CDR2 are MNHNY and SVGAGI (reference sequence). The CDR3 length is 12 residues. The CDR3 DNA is TGTGCCACCTCTGGGGTTTACTACGAGCAGTACTTC. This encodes CATSGVYYEQYF.

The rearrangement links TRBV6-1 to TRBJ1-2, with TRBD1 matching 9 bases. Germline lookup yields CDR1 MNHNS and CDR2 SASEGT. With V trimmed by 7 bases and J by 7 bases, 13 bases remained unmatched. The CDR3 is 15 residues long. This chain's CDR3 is CASKQSQGAYFGYTF. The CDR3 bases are TGTGCCAGCAAGCAATCACAGGGGGCGTACTTTGGCTACACCTTC.

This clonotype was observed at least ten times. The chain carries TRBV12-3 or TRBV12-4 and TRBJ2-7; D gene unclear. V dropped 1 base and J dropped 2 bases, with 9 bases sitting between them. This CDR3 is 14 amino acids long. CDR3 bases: TGTGCCAGCAGTTTAGGGGCATCCGCCTACGAGCAGTACTTC. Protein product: CASSLGASAYEQYF.

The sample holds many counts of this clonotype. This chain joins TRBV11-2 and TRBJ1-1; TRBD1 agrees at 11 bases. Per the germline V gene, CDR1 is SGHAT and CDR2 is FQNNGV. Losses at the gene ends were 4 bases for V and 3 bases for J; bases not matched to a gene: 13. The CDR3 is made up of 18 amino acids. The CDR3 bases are TGTGCCAGCAGCTCCCAGCCCCTGGACAGGGGGCCCGACACTGAAGCTTTCTTT. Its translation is CASSSQPLDRGPDTEAFF.

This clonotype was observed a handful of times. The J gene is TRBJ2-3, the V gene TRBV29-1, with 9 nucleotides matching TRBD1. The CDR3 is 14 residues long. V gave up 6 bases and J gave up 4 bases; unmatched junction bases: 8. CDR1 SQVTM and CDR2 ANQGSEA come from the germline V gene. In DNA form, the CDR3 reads TGCAGCGTAGCTGGACAGGGGTATTCAGATACGCAGTATTTT. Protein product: CSVAGQGYSDTQYF.

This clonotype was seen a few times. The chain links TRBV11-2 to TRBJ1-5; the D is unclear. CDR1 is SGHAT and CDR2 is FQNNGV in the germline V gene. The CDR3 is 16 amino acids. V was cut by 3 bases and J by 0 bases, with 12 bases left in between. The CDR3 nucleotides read TGTGCCAGCAGCTTCAAGCAGAGCGATAGCAATCAGCCCCAGCATTTT. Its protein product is CASSFKQSDSNQPQHF.

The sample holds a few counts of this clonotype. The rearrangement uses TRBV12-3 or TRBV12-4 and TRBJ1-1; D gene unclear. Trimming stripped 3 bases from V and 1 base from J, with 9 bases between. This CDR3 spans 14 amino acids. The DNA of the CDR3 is TGTGCCAGCAGTTTGATAGGGCAGAACACTGAAGCTTTCTTT. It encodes CASSLIGQNTEAFF.

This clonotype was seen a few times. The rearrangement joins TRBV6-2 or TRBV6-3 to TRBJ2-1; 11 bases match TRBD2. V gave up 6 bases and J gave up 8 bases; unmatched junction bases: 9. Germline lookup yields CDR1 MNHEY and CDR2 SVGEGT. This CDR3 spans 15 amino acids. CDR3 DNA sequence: TGTGCCAGCAGAGGGCCTAGCGGGGGGATGGATGAGCAGTTCTTC. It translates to CASRGPSGGMDEQFF.